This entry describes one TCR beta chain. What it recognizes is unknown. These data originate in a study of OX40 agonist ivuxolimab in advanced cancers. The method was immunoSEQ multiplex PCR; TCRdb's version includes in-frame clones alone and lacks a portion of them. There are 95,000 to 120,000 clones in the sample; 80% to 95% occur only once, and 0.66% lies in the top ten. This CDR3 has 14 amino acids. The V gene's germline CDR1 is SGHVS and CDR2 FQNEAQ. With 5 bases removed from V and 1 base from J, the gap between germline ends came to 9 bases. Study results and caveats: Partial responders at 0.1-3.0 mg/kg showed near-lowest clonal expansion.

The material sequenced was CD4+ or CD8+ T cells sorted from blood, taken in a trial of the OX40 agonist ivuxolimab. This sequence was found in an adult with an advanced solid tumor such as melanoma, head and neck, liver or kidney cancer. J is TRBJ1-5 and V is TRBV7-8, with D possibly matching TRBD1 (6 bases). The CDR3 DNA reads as TGTGCCAGCAGCCAGACAGGAAGCAATCAGCCCCAGCATTTT. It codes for CASSQTGSNQPQHF.